Sequencing of this T cell receptor (beta chain) was carried out in a study of cytomegalovirus exposure and HLA in healthy donors. This clone was seen a handful of times. As yet, its antigen is unknown. A multiplex PCR was run with 60 Vbeta primers and 13 Jbeta primers. Here immunoSEQ multiplex PCR was the method, and the copy in TCRdb shows in-frame clones only, minus some. This sample has about 150,000 clones, with about four fifths found just once. The CDR3 contains 14 residues. The V gene end was trimmed by 4 bases and the J gene end by 5 bases; junction bases not matched to a gene: 5. Germline V CDR1 and CDR2: SGHRS, YFSETQ. Whole-study results and caveats: The investigators catalogued 180 or so TCR beta chains as cytomegalovirus-associated. According to a later analysis, most TCR beta chains associated with CMV appeared HLA-restricted. When analyzed later, the rates of TCR association showed variation by HLA locus, with DRB1 the most and HLA-C the fewest.

The receptor comes from a woman aged 50 to 65 in good health and CMV-seropositive. The chain joins TRBV5-1 to TRBJ1-1; 10 positions match TRBD1. Material for sequencing was PBMCs. The DNA of the CDR3 is TGCGCCAGCAGCAAGGACAGGGGGGGGACTGAAGCTTTCTTT. Its protein product is CASSKDRGGTEAFF.